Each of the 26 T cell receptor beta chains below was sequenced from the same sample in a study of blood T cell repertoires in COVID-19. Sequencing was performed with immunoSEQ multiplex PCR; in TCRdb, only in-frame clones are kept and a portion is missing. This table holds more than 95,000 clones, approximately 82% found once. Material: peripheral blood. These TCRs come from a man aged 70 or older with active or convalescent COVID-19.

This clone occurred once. DNA for the CDR3: TGTGCCAGTAGGGGGACAGGAGCGGTCTATAATTCACCCCTCCACTTT. It codes for CASRGTGAVYNSPLHF. The chain recombines TRBV19 with TRBJ1-6, with 8 nucleotides matching TRBD1. Germline V gives CDR1 LNHDA, CDR2 SQIVND (reference sequence). The CDR3 contains 16 residues. V lost 6 bases, J lost 3 bases, and 7 bases stayed unmatched.

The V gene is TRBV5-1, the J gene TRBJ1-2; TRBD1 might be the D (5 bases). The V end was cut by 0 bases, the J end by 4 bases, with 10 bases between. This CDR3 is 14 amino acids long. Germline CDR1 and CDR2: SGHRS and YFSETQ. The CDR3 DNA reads TGCGCCAGCAGCTTGGGAGACAGTATCTATGGCTACACCTTC. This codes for CASSLGDSIYGYTF.

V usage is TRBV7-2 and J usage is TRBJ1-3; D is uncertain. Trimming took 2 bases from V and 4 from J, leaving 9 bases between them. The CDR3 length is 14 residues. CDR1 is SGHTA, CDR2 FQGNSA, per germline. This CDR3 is CASSLTAPGNTIYF. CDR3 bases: TGTGCCAGCAGCTTAACAGCCCCGGGAAACACCATATATTTT.

The CDR3 DNA reads as TGTGCCAGCAGCTTAGGGACCCTAGCGGGAGACGAGCAGTACTTC. This codes for CASSLGTLAGDEQYF. The gene calls are TRBV7-6 and TRBJ2-7; 10 nucleotides line up with TRBD2. The CDR3 has 15 residues. The germline CDR1 and CDR2 sequences are SGHVS and FNYEAQ. The V gene end was trimmed by 1 base and the J gene end by 5 bases; junction bases not matched to a gene: 5.

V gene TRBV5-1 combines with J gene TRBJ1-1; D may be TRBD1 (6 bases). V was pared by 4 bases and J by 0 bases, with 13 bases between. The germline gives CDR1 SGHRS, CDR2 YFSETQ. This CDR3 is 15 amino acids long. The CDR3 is CASSVGRGLNTEAFF. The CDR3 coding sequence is TGCGCCAGCAGCGTGGGCAGGGGTTTGAACACTGAAGCTTTCTTT.

CDR3 protein: CASSDQMRLEEYEQYF. The CDR3 nucleotides read TGTGCCAGCAGCGATCAAATGAGACTGGAGGAGTACGAGCAGTACTTC. The gene calls are TRBV5-6 and TRBJ2-7; D is perhaps TRBD2 (5 bases). CDR3 size: 16 residues. CDR1 is SGHDT, CDR2 YYEEEE, per germline. V dropped 4 bases and J dropped 4 bases, with 21 bases sitting between them.

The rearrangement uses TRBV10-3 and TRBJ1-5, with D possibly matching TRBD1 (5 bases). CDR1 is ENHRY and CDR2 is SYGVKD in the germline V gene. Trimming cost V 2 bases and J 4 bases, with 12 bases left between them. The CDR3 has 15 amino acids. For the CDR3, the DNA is TGTGCCATCAGTGAGGGGGGACTGACAAATCAGCCCCAGCATTTT. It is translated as CAISEGGLTNQPQHF.

The CDR3 loop is CASSLRLRTGGTGELFF. Written as DNA, the CDR3 is TGCGCCAGCAGCTTAAGGCTTAGGACAGGGGGCACCGGGGAGCTGTTTTTT. This chain connects TRBV5-1 to TRBJ2-2; TRBD1 matches at 10 bases. This CDR3 has 17 residues. Germline V gene lookup returns CDR1 SGHRS and CDR2 YFSETQ. J lost 4 bases, V lost 2 bases, and 8 bases had no gene match.

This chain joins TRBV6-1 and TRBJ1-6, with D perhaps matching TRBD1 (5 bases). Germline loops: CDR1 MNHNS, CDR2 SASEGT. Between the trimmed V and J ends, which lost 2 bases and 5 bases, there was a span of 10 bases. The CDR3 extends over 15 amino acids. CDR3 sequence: CASSEQGLDNSPLHF. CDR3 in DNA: TGTGCCAGCAGTGAACAGGGCCTGGATAATTCACCCCTCCACTTT.

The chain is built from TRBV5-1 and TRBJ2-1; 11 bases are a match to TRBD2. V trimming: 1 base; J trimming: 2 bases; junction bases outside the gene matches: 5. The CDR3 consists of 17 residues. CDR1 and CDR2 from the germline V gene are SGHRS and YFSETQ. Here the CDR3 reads CASSLSSSGRTYNEQFF. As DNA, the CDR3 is TGCGCCAGCAGCTTGTCGTCTAGCGGGAGGACCTACAATGAGCAGTTCTTC.

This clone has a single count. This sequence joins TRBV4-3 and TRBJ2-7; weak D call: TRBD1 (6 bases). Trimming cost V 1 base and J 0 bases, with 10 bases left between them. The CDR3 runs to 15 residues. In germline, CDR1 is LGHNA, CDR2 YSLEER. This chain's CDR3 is CASSQVRDNSYEQYF. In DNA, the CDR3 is TGCGCCAGCAGCCAAGTCCGGGACAACTCCTACGAGCAGTACTTC.

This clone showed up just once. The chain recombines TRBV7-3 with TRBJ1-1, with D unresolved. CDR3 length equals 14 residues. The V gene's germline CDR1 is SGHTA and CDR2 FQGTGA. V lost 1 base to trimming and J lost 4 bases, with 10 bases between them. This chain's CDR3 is CASSLRAPGTEAFF. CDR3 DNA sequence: TGTGCCAGCAGCTTAAGGGCTCCAGGCACTGAAGCTTTCTTT.

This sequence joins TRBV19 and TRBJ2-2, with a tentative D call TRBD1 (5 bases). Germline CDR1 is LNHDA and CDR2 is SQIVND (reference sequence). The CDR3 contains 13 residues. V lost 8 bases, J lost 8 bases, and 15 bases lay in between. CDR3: CASETVYMGELFF. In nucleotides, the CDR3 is TGTGCCAGTGAGACAGTTTACATGGGGGAGCTGTTTTTT.

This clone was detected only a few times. The CDR3 sequence: CASRRTDNQPQHF. The CDR3 bases are TGTGCCAGCAGACGGACAGACAATCAGCCCCAGCATTTT. The V call is TRBV12-3 or TRBV12-4, the J call TRBJ1-5, with D possibly TRBD1 on 6 matching bases. The CDR3 covers 13 residues. V shed 6 bases and J shed 3 bases, with 9 bases lying between them.

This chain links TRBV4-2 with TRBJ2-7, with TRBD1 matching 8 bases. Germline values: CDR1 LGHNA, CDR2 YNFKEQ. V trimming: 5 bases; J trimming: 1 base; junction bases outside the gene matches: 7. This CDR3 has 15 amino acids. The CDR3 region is CASSSYQGASYEQYF. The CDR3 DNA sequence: TGTGCCAGCAGCTCGTACCAGGGGGCATCCTACGAGCAGTACTTC.

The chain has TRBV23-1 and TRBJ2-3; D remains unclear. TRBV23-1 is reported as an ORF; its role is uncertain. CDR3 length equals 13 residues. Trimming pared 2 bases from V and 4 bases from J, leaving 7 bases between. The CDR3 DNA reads TGCGCCAGCAGTCAAGATAGCCCAGATACGCAGTATTTT. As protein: CASSQDSPDTQYF.

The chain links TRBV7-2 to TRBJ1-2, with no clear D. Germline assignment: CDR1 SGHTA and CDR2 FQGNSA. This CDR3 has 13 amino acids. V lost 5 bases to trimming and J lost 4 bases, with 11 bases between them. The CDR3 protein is CASSAALSYGYTF. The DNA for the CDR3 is TGTGCCAGCAGCGCGGCCCTGTCCTATGGCTACACCTTC.

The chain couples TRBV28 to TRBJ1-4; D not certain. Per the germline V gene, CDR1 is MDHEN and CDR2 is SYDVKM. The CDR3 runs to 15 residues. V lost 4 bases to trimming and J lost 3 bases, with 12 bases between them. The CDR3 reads CASSYSGHPNEKLFF. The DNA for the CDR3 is TGTGCCAGCAGTTACTCAGGTCATCCTAATGAAAAACTGTTTTTT.

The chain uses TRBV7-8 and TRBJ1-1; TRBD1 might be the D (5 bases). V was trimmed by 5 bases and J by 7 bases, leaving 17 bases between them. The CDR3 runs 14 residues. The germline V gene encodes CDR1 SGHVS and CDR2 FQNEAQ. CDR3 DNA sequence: TGTGCCAGCAGCGCCGGGGGGGTGGTGGGTGAAGCTTTCTTT. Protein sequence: CASSAGGVVGEAFF.

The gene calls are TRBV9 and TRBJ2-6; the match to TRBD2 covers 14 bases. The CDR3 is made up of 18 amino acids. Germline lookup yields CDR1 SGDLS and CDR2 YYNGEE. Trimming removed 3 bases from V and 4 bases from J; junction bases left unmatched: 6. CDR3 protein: CASSARGTSGGGANVLTF. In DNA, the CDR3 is TGTGCCAGCAGCGCCCGAGGGACTAGCGGGGGAGGGGCCAACGTCCTGACTTTC.

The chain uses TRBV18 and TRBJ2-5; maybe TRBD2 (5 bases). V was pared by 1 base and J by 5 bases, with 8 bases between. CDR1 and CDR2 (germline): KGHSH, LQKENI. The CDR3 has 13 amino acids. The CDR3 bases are TGTGCCAGCTCACCACTCACTAGGGAGACCCAGTACTTC. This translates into CASSPLTRETQYF.

The CDR3: CASSFPPPTDRGLEKLFF. For the CDR3, the DNA is TGCGCCAGCAGCTTCCCCCCCCCTACGGACAGGGGATTAGAAAAACTGTTTTTT. The chain links TRBV5-1 to TRBJ1-4, with TRBD1 identical over 9 bases. The CDR3 consists of 18 residues. Germline CDR1 SGHRS, CDR2 YFSETQ. Unmatched junction bases numbered 16, after V lost 2 bases and J lost 8 bases.

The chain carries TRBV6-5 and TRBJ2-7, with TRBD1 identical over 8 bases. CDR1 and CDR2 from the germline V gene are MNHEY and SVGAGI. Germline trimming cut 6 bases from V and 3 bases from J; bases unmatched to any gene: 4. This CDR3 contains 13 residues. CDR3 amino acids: CASRDTGGYEQYF. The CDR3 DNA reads TGTGCCAGCAGAGATACAGGGGGCTACGAGCAGTACTTC.

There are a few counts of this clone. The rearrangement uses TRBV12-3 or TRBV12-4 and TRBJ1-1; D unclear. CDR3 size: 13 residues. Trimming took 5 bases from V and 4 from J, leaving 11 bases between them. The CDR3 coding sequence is TGTGCCAGCAGTCCTGTCGCGGGCACTGAAGCTTTCTTT. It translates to CASSPVAGTEAFF.

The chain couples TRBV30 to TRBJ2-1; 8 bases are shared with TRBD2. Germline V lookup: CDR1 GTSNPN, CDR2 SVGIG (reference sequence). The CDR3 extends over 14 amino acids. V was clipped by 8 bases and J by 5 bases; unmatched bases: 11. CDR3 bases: TGTGCCGCGCTTAGGGGACTAGGGGACAATGAGCAGTTCTTC. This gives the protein CAALRGLGDNEQFF.

The DNA of the CDR3 is TGTGCCAGCAGCTTAGGGGGGGAGTATTCACCCCTCCACTTT. This codes for CASSLGGEYSPLHF. The V call is TRBV7-3, the J call TRBJ1-6; D might be TRBD1 (5 bases). Germline CDR1 is SGHTA and CDR2 is FQGTGA. The CDR3 is 14 amino acids. V lost 2 bases and J 8 bases, leaving 10 bases between the germline ends.